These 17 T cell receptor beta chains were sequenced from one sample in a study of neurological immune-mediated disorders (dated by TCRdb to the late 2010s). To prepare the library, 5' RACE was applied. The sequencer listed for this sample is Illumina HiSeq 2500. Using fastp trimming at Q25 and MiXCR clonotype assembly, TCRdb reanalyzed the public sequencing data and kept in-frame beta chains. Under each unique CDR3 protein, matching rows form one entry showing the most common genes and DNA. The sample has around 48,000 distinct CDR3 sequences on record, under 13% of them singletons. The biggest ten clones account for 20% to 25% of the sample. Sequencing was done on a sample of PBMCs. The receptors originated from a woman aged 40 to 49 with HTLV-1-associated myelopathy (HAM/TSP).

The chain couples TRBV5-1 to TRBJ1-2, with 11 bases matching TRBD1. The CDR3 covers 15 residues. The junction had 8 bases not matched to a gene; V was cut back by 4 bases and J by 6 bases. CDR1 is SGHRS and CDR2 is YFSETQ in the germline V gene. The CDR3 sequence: CASSKGTGGEDGYTF. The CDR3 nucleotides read TGCGCCAGCAGCAAAGGGACAGGGGGGGAAGATGGCTACACCTTC.

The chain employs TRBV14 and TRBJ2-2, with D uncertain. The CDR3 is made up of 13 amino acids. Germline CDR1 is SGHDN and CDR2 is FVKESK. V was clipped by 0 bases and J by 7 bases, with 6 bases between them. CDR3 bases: TGTGCCAGCAGCCAAGATCTAAGCGGGGAGCTGTTTTTT. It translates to CASSQDLSGELFF.

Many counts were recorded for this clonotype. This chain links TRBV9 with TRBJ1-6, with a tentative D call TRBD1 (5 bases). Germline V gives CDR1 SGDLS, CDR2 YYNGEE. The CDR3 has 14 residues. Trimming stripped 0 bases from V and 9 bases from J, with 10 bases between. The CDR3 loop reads CASSVEGRRSPLHF. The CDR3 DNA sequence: TGTGCCAGCAGCGTAGAGGGGCGGCGTTCACCCCTCCACTTT.

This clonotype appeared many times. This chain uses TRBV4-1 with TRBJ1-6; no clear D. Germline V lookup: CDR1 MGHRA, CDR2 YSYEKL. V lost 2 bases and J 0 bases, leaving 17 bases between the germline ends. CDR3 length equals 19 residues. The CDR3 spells CASSQRKVGPSSYNSPLHF. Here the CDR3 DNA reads TGCGCCAGCAGCCAACGAAAAGTAGGGCCTAGCTCCTATAATTCACCCCTCCACTTT.

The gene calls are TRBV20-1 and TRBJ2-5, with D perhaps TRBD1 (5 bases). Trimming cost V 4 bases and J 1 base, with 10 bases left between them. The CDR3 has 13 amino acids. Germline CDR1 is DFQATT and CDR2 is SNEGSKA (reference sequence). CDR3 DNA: TGCAGTGCTACGACGACAGTCCAAGAGACCCAGTACTTC. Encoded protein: CSATTTVQETQYF.

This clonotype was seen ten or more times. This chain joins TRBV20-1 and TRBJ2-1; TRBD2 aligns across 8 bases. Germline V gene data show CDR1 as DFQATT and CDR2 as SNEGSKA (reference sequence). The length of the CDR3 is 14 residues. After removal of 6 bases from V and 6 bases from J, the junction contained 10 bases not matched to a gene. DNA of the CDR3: TGCAGTGCGGAACCGGGACTAGGAGGCAATGAGCAGTTCTTC. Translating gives CSAEPGLGGNEQFF.

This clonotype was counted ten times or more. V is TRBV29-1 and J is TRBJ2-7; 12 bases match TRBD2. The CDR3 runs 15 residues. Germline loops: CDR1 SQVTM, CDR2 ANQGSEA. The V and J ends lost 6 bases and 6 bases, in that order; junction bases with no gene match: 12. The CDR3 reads CSVLGSSGGVIEQYF. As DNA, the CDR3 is TGCAGCGTCCTAGGATCTAGCGGGGGGGTTATCGAGCAGTACTTC.

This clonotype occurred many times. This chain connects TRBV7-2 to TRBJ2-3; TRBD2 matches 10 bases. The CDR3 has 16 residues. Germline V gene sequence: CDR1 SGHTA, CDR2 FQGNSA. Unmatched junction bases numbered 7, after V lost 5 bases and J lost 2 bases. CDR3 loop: CASSPQLAGYTDTQYF. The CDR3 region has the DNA TGTGCCAGCAGCCCCCAACTAGCGGGGTACACAGATACGCAGTATTTT.

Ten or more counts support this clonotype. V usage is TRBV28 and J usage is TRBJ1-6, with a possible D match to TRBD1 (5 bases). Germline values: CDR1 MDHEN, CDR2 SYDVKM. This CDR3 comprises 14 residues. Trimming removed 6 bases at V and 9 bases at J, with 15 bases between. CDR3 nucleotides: TGTGCCAGCAGCTGGGGGGTGGGGAGTTCACCCCTCCACTTT. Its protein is CASSWGVGSSPLHF.

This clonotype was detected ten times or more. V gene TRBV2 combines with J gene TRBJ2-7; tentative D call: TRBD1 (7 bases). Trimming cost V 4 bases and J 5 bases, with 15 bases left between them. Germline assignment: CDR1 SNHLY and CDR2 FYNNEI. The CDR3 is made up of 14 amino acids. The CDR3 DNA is TGTGCCAGCAGTGTCGCGCAGGGGGGTCACGAGCAGTACTTC. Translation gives CASSVAQGGHEQYF.

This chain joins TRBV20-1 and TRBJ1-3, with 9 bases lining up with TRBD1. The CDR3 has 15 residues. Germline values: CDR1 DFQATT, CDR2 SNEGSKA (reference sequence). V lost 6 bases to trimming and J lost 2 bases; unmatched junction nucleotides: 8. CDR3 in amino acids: CSAPTTGGPGNTIYF. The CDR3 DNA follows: TGCAGTGCCCCAACGACAGGGGGACCTGGAAACACCATATATTTT.

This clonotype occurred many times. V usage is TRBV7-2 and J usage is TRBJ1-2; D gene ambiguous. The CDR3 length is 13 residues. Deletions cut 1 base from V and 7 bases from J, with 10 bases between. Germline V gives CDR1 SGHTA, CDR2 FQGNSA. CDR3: CASSLVSFVGYTF. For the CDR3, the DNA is TGTGCCAGCAGCTTAGTGTCCTTTGTTGGCTACACCTTC. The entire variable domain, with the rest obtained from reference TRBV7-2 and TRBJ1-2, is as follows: GAGVSQSPSNKVTEKGKDVELRCDPISGHTALYWYRQSLGQGLEFLIYFQGNSAPDKSGLPSDRFSAERTGGSVSTLTIQRTQQEDSAVYLCASSLVSFVGYTFGSGTRLTVV.

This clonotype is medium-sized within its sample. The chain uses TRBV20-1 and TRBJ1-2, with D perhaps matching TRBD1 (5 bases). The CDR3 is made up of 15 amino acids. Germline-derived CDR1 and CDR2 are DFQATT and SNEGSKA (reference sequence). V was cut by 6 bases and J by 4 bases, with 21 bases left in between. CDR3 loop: CSAANLDTRLYGYTF. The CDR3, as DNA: TGCAGTGCCGCGAACCTGGACACTCGGCTCTATGGCTACACCTTC.

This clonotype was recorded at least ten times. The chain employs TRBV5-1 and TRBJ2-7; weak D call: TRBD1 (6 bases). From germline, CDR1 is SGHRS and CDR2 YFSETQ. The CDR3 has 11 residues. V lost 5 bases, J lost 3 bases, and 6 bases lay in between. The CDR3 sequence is CASRDSYEQYF. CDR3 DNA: TGCGCCAGCAGGGACAGCTACGAGCAGTACTTC. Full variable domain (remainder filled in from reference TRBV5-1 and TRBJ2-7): KAGVTQTPRYLIKTRGQQVTLSCSPISGHRSVSWYQQTPGQGLQFLFEYFSETQRNKGNFPGRFSGRQFSNSRSEMNVSTLELGDSALYLCASRDSYEQYFGPGTRLTVT.

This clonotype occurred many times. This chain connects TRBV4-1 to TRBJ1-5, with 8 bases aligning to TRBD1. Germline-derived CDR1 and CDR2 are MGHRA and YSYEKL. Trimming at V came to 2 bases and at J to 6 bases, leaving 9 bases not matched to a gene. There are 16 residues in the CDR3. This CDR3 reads CASSQFLDREFQPQHF. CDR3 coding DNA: TGCGCCAGCAGCCAATTCTTGGACAGGGAGTTTCAGCCCCAGCATTTT.

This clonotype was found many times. DNA of the CDR3: TGTGCCAGCAGTGAATCAAGGTCGGGGGAGACCCAGTACTTC. Its protein is CASSESRSGETQYF. The chain employs TRBV25-1 and TRBJ2-5; TRBD2 might be the D (5 bases). Germline V lookup: CDR1 MGHDK, CDR2 SYGVNS. The V gene lost 1 base and the J gene lost 5 bases, with 11 bases spanning the gap. CDR3 size: 14 residues.

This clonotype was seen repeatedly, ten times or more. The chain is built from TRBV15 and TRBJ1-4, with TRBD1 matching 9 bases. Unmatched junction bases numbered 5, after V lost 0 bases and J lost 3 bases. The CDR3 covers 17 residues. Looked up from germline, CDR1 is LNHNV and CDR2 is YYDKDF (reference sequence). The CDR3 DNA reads TGTGCCACCAGCAGAGAAGTGACAGGGGGGCCTAATGAAAAACTGTTTTTT. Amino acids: CATSREVTGGPNEKLFF.